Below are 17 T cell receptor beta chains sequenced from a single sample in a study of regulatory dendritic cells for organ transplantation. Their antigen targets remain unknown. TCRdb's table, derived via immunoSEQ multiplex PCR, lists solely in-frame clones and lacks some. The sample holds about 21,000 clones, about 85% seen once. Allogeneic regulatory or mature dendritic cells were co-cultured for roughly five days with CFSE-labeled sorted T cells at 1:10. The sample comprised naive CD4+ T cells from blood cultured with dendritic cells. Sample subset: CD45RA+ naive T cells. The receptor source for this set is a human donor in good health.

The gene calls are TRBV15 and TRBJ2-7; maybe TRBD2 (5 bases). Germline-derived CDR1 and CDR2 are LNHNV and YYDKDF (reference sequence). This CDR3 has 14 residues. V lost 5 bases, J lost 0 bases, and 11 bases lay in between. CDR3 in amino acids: CATSHGGSSYEQYF. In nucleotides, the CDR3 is TGTGCCACCAGCCACGGCGGGTCCTCCTACGAGCAGTACTTC. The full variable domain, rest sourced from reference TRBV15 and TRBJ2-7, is DAMVIQNPRYQVTQFGKPVTLSCSQTLNHNVMYWYQQKSSQAPKLLFHYYDKDFNNEADTPDNFQSRRPNTSFCFLDIRSPGLGDTAMYLCATSHGGSSYEQYFGPGTRLTVT.

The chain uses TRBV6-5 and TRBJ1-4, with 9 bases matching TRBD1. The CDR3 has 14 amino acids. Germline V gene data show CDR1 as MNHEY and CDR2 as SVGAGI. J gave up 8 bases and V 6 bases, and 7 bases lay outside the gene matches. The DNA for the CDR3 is TGTGCCAGCAGGAAGAACACAGGGGGCGAAAAACTGTTTTTT. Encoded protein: CASRKNTGGEKLFF.

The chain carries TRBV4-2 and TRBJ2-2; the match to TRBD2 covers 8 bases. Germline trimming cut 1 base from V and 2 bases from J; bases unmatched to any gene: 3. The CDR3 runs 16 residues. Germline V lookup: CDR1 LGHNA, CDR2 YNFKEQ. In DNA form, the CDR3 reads TGTGCCAGCAGCCAAGCCAGCGGGAGTAACACCGGGGAGCTGTTTTTT. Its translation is CASSQASGSNTGELFF.

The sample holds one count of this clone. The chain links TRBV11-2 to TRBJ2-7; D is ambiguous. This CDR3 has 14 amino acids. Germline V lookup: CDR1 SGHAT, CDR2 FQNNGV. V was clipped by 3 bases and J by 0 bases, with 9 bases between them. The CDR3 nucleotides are TGTGCCAGCAGCTTTCCAGTTAGCTCCTACGAGCAGTACTTC. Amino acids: CASSFPVSSYEQYF.

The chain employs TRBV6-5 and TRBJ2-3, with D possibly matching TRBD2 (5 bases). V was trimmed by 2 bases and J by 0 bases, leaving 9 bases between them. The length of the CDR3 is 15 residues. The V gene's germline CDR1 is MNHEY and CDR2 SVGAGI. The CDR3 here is CASSYAGRSTDTQYF. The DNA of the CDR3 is TGTGCCAGCAGTTACGCGGGCAGGAGCACAGATACGCAGTATTTT.

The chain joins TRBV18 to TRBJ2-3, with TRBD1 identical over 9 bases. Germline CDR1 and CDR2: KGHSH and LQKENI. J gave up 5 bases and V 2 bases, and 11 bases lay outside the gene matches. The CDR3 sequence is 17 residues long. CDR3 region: CASSPLEPGQGIDTQYF. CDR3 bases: TGTGCCAGCTCACCATTAGAACCGGGACAGGGCATAGATACGCAGTATTTT.

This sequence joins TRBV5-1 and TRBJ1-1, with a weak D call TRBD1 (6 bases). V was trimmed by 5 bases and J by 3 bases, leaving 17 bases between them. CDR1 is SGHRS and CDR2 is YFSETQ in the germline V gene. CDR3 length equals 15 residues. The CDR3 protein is CASSLNRVAYTEAFF. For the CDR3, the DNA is TGCGCCAGCAGTTTGAACAGGGTGGCGTACACTGAAGCTTTCTTT.

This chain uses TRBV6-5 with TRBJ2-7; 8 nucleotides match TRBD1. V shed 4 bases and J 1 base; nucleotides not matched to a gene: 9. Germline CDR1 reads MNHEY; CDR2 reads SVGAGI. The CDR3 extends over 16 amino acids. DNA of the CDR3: TGTGCCAGCAGTTCCCGGCAGGGGGCCTTATCCTACGAGCAGTACTTC. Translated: CASSSRQGALSYEQYF.

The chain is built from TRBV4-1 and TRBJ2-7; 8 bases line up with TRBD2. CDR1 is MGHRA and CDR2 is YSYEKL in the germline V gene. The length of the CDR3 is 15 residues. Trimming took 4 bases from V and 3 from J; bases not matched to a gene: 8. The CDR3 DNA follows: TGCGCCAGCAGCCCTGCCGGGACTAGGTTCTACGAGCAGTACTTC. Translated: CASSPAGTRFYEQYF.

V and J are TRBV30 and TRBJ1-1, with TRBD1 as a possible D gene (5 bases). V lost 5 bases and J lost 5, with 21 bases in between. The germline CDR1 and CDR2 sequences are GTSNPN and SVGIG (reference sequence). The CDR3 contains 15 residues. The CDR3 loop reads CAWQPKQGAVTEAFF. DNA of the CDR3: TGTGCCTGGCAACCTAAGCAGGGTGCGGTTACTGAAGCTTTCTTT. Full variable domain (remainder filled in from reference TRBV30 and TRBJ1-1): SQTIHQWPATLVQPVGSPLSLECTVEGTSNPNLYWYRQAAGRGLQLLFYSVGIGQISSEVPQNLSASRPQDRQFILSSKKLLLSDSGFYLCAWQPKQGAVTEAFFGQGTRLTVV.

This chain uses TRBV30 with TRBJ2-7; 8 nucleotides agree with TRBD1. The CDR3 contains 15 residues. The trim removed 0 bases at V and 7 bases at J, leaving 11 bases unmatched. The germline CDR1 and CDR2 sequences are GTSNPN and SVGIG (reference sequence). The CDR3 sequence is CAWSVRTRGPGEQYF. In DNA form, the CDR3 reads TGTGCCTGGAGTGTACGAACCAGGGGGCCAGGGGAGCAGTACTTC.

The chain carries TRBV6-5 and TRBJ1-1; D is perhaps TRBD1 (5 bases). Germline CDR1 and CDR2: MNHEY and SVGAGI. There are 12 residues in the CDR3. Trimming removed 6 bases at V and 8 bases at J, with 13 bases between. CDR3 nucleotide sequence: TGTGCCAGCAGGGAAGGGAGGGGAGAAGCTTTCTTT. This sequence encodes CASREGRGEAFF.

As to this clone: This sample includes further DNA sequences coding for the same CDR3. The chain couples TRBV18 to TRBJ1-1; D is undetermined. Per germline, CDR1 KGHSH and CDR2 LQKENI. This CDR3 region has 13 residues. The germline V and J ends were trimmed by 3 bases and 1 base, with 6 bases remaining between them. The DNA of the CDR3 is TGTGCCAGCTCACCCCAAGGGAACACTGAAGCTTTCTTT. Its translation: CASSPQGNTEAFF.

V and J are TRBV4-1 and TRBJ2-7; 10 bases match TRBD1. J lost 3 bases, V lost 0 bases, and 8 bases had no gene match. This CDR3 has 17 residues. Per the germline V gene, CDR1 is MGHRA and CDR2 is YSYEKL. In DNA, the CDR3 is TGCGCCAGCAGCCAAGAGCGGGACAGGGGTACCTTCTACGAGCAGTACTTC. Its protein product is CASSQERDRGTFYEQYF.

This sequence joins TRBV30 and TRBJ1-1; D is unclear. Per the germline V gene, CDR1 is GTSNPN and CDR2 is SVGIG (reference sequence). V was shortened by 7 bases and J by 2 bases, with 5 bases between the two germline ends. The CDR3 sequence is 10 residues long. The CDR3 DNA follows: TGTGCCTATGGTAACACTGAAGCTTTCTTT. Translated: CAYGNTEAFF.

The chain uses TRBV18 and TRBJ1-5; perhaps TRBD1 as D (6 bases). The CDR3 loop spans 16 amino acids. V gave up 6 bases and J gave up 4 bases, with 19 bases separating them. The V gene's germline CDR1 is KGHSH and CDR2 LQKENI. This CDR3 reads CASSQGQGSLNQPQHF. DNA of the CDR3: TGTGCCAGCTCGCAAGGTCAGGGGTCCCTTAATCAGCCCCAGCATTTT.

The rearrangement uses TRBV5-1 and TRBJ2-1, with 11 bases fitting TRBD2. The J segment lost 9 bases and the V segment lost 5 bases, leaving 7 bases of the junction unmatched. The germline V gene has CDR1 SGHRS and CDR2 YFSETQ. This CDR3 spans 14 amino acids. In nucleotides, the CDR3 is TGCGCCAGCAGGTCACTAGCGGGAGTCCGTGAGCAGTTCTTC. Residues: CASRSLAGVREQFF. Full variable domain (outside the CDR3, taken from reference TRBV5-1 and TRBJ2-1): KAGVTQTPRYLIKTRGQQVTLSCSPISGHRSVSWYQQTPGQGLQFLFEYFSETQRNKGNFPGRFSGRQFSNSRSEMNVSTLELGDSALYLCASRSLAGVREQFFGPGTRLTVL.